The rows below give T cell receptor beta chains drawn from one sample of a study of shared T cell receptors in the human thymus. The method was immunoSEQ multiplex PCR; TCRdb's version includes in-frame clones alone and lacks a portion of them. The sample yields 600,000 to 900,000 clones, 80% to 90% seen once. These data were also filed under a second study, of human thymus T cells.

Sequenced material: thymocytes. The receptors were gathered from a girl under two years old with a congenital heart defect. The CDR3 runs from the conserved cysteine through the conserved F or W. The order of the fields is D gene, J gene, V gene, clone size, CDR3 DNA, CDR3 protein. D genes are given only for firm matches. Size is omitted from some rows. Given values are once, few, many or a class for expanded clones.

TRBD2	TRBJ2-5	TRBV7-2	NA	TGTGCCAGCAGCTTTCCCCACGGACTAGCGGGGAACCAAGAGACCCAGTACTTC	CASSFPHGLAGNQETQYF
TRBD1	TRBJ1-1	TRBV19	NA	TGTGCCAGTAGTATCGGGGGGCCCGACAGGGGAAAGGGCACTGAAGCTTTCTTT	CASSIGGPDRGKGTEAFF
NA	TRBJ2-6	TRBV19	NA	TGTGCCAGTAGTATAGTGAGAGGGCTCGGTGTTGGGTCTGGGGCCAACGTCCTGACTTTC	CASSIVRGLGVGSGANVLTF
TRBD1	TRBJ2-1	TRBV12-5	NA	TGTGCTAGTGGTTTGGACTACGGACAGGGAACCGATGAGCAGTTCTTC	CASGLDYGQGTDEQFF
TRBD1	TRBJ2-7	TRBV5-8	NA	TGTGCCAGCAGCTCCTACAGGGGGCTGTACGAGCAGTACTTC	CASSSYRGLYEQYF
NA	TRBJ1-2	TRBV4-3	NA	TGCGCCAGCAGCCAAGGACAGAACTATGGCTACACCTTC	CASSQGQNYGYTF
NA	TRBJ2-3	TRBV18	NA	TGTGCCAGCTCACCATCCCGTTCAGGGGACCCCACTAGCACAGATACGCAGTATTTT	CASSPSRSGDPTSTDTQYF
TRBD1	TRBJ2-5	TRBV5-8	NA	TGTGCCAGCAGCCCATCAAGGACAGGGGGCGGTTTGGGAGAGACCCAGTACTTC	CASSPSRTGGGLGETQYF
NA	TRBJ2-7	TRBV5-4	NA	TGTGCCAGCAGCCATACAGGTCGCGAGCAGTACTTC	CASSHTGREQYF
TRBD2	TRBJ2-3	TRBV28	few	TGTGCCAGCAGTTTATACCCAGCCAAGCGGGGGCCCTCGGATGGCACAGATACGCAGTATTTT	CASSLYPAKRGPSDGTDTQYF
TRBD1	TRBJ2-7	TRBV5-1	NA	TGCGCCAGCAGCTTCGGACAGGGGATTACCCACGAGCAGTACTTC	CASSFGQGITHEQYF
NA	TRBJ1-5	TRBV6-1	NA	TGTGCCAGCAGTGCAGACCCCCGAGGACAGCCCCAGCATTTT	CASSADPRGQPQHF
TRBD1	TRBJ1-3	TRBV2	NA	TGTGCCAGCAGGGGACAGGGATACTCTAACTCTGGAAACACCATATATTTT	CASRGQGYSNSGNTIYF
NA	TRBJ2-1	TRBV15	NA	TGTGCCACCAGCAGATCATCGAACCCCCCAAGGAGAGGCTACAATGAGCAGTTCTTC	CATSRSSNPPRRGYNEQFF
NA	TRBJ1-1	TRBV7-9	NA	TGTGCCAGCAGCTTAGAGTTCTGGGCAGGGGTCTGGGACACTGAAGCTTTCTTT	CASSLEFWAGVWDTEAFF
TRBD1	TRBJ1-2	TRBV4-3	NA	TGCGCCAGCAGCCATCCCCGGACAGGAGGAGACTATGGCTACACCTTC	CASSHPRTGGDYGYTF
TRBD2	TRBJ2-2	TRBV28	NA	TGTGCCAGCAGTCGGGGGGGGTTAGGCACAGGGCGCACCGGGGAGCTGTTTTTT	CASSRGGLGTGRTGELFF
NA	TRBJ2-2	TRBV19	NA	TGTGCCAGCTCGGCCGGGGAGCTGTTTTTT	CASSAGELFF
NA	TRBJ2-1	TRBV7-9	few	TGTGCCAGCAGCTTAGCGCCAGGGATTTACAATGAGCAGTTCTTC	CASSLAPGIYNEQFF
NA	TRBJ2-7	TRBV2	NA	TGTGCCAGCAGGCAACTACTCGCCTACGAGCAGTACTTC	CASRQLLAYEQYF
NA	TRBJ1-2	TRBV28	NA	TGTGCCAGCCCTCCCGAGGGAGGAAATGGCTACACCTTC	CASPPEGGNGYTF
NA	TRBJ1-5	TRBV4-1	NA	TGCGCCAGCAGCCTGACAGAAAACAACAATCAGCCCCAGCATTTT	CASSLTENNNQPQHF
NA	TRBJ2-2	TRBV4-3	NA	TGCGCCAGCAGCCAAGGGTCAGGCGAGCTGTTTTTT	CASSQGSGELFF
TRBD2	TRBJ2-5	TRBV11-2	NA	TGTGCCAGCAGCTTATTTGTAGCGGGGGGGAGGGACACCCAGTACTTC	CASSLFVAGGRDTQYF
NA	TRBJ1-1	TRBV9	NA	TGTGCCAGCAGCGTCTCAGGGATAAACACTGAAGCTTTCTTT	CASSVSGINTEAFF
NA	TRBJ2-3	TRBV5-6	NA	TGTGCCAGCAGCTTGGTAACCGTGGGGGCCGTTTCGCCCACAGATACGCAGTATTTT	CASSLVTVGAVSPTDTQYF
NA	TRBJ2-1	TRBV29-1	NA	TGCAGCGTTGCAGGACAGAACAATGAGCAGTTCTTC	CSVAGQNNEQFF
NA	TRBJ1-2	TRBV14	few	TGTGCCAGCAGCCTTTACTCCTATGGCTACACCTTC	CASSLYSYGYTF
NA	TRBJ1-5	TRBV27	NA	TGTGCCAGCAGTTTATCGATAACGGGCAGGGAAGATCAGCCCCAGCATTTT	CASSLSITGREDQPQHF
TRBD1	TRBJ2-7	TRBV5-1	few	TGCGCCAGCACGGGGACAGGGAGGGACTACGAGCAGTACTTC	CASTGTGRDYEQYF
NA	TRBJ1-5	TRBV5-5	once	TGTGCCAGCAGGCCCCGACCTGACAAAATCTATAGCAATCAGCCCCAGCATTTT	CASRPRPDKIYSNQPQHF
TRBD1	TRBJ1-2	TRBV9	NA	TGTGCCAGCACCCAAGCGGGAACAGGGGGCGGCTACACCTTC	CASTQAGTGGGYTF
NA	TRBJ1-2	TRBV6-5	NA	TGTGCCAGCACCCTTCGGGGGGCGGGAGGCTACACCTTC	CASTLRGAGGYTF
NA	TRBJ2-5	TRBV27	NA	TGTGCCAGCAGTTTACAGGGGACTAAAGAGACCCAGTACTTC	CASSLQGTKETQYF
NA	TRBJ2-1	TRBV29-1	NA	TGCAGCGTTGAGGATTCACAGGGTGTGCGCAATGAGCAGTTCTTC	CSVEDSQGVRNEQFF
NA	TRBJ2-7	TRBV28	NA	TGTGCCAGCAGTTTCTCCAGTGGCCCGAACAGATTCTCCTACGAGCAGTACTTC	CASSFSSGPNRFSYEQYF
TRBD1	TRBJ1-1	TRBV11-2	NA	TGTGCCAGCAGCTTAGACGGAGGGGGCCCTAACACTGAAGCTTTCTTT	CASSLDGGGPNTEAFF
TRBD1	TRBJ2-7	TRBV6-1	once	TGTGCCAGCAGTGAAGCGGGGACAGGGGGCGCCCCACGCTACGAGCAGTACTTC	CASSEAGTGGAPRYEQYF
NA	TRBJ1-5	TRBV27	NA	TGTGCCAGCACCGCGGGAGGTGAAAATCAGCCCCAGCATTTT	CASTAGGENQPQHF
NA	TRBJ1-5	TRBV28	NA	TGTGCCAGCAGTTTTCGGTTCAATCAGCCCCAGCATTTT	CASSFRFNQPQHF
TRBD1	TRBJ1-6	TRBV2	once	TGTGCCAGCAGTGAATGGGGGACAGATAATTCACCCCTCCACTTT	CASSEWGTDNSPLHF
TRBD1	TRBJ2-2	TRBV7-8	NA	TGTGCCAGCACCAGGACAGGGGGTGGAAACACCGGGGAGCTGTTTTTT	CASTRTGGGNTGELFF
NA	TRBJ2-3	TRBV28	NA	TGTGCCAGCAGTTTCGAGGACAGAATGACAGATACGCAGTATTTT	CASSFEDRMTDTQYF
NA	TRBJ1-6	TRBV7-2	NA	TGTGCCAGCAGCCCCCCGGTGGAGGGATCCTATAATTCACCCCTCCACTTT	CASSPPVEGSYNSPLHF
NA	TRBJ2-1	TRBV27	NA	TGTGCCAGCAGTTGCCTACAGGGAACCCAGCAGTTCTTC	CASSCLQGTQQFF
NA	TRBJ1-1	TRBV14	NA	TGTGCCAGCAGCCAAGACGAAGGAGGACACACTGAAGCTTTCTTT	CASSQDEGGHTEAFF
TRBD1	TRBJ2-7	TRBV27	NA	TGTGCCAGCAGTTTACCAGGGACAGCCTACGAGCAGTACTTC	CASSLPGTAYEQYF
TRBD2	TRBJ2-1	TRBV7-3	once	TGTGCCAGCAGCTTAACTAGCGGGGAAACTTACAATGAGCAGTTCTTC	CASSLTSGETYNEQFF
NA	TRBJ2-7	TRBV4-1	NA	TGCGCCAGCAGCCTTAGGCTTGGGACTGTTTACGAGCAGTACTTC	CASSLRLGTVYEQYF